This T cell receptor (beta chain) originates from a study of cytomegalovirus exposure and HLA in healthy donors. Study-wide points: Later, an analysis showed that TCR beta chains associated with HLA were more clonally expanded than others that were equally common. Near-uniform donor sequencing depth was presumed by presence/absence analyses. What was likely a sequencing artifact was a cluster of highly shared sequence variants.

Primers for the PCR totalled 60 Vbeta and 13 Jbeta. As processed by the authors: Later, an analysis found 65 million to 85 million unique TCR beta chains, and roughly 10 million of these were shared. Measured with immunoSEQ multiplex PCR; TCRdb has only the in-frame clones, and not every one. Clone size and V and J calls were adopted from that table, with D and trimming inferred from the DNA. The repertoire consists of more than 110,000 clones, with roughly 77% occurring once and the leading ten covering 2% to 2.5%. CDR1 and CDR2 from the germline V gene are SGHVS and FQNEAQ. The V end was cut by 7 bases, the J end by 2 bases, with 9 bases between. CDR3 length: 14 amino acids. Points on this clone: Its target is unknown.

Sequencing was carried out using PBMCs. The TCR was taken from a man in his thirties or forties in good health and CMV-seronegative. V and J are TRBV7-8 and TRBJ2-6; D is ambiguous. The CDR3 DNA is TGTGCCAGCACCTCCGTCGCTGGGGCCAACGTCCTGACTTTC. Protein sequence: CASTSVAGANVLTF.